The 8 T cell receptor beta chains listed next were all sequenced from one sample in a study of T cell changes during pregnancy in multiple sclerosis. TCRdb's copy holds only in-frame clones and misses some; the assay was immunoSEQ multiplex PCR. Found here are approximately 35,000 clones, roughly 90% of them singletons; the top ten hold around 0.76%. Sequenced material: CD4+ T cells from peripheral blood mononuclear cells, taken after pregnancy. These TCRs come from a female donor in good health, enrolled as a control in a pregnancy study.

The chain couples TRBV18 to TRBJ2-7, with TRBD2 matching 8 bases. This CDR3 region has 16 residues. Germline-derived CDR1 and CDR2 are KGHSH and LQKENI. With 2 bases clipped from V and 6 bases from J, the junction kept 12 bases outside the gene matches. The CDR3 bases are TGTGCCAGCTCACCAGTAGTGGCGGGGGGAACGGGCGAGCAGTACTTC. Its translation is CASSPVVAGGTGEQYF.

The gene calls are TRBV7-2 and TRBJ2-1; D remains ambiguous. CDR1 and CDR2 (germline): SGHTA, FQGNSA. CDR3 size: 14 residues. The germline V and J ends were trimmed by 1 base and 6 bases, with 10 bases remaining between them. CDR3 nucleotides: TGTGCCAGCAGCTTAGTTCTACTCTCCAATGAGCAGTTCTTC. Translation gives CASSLVLLSNEQFF.

This clone was detected only once. This sequence joins TRBV5-1 and TRBJ2-1, with 11 bases fitting TRBD2. The CDR3 length is 14 residues. The V gene end was trimmed by 7 bases and the J gene end by 6 bases; junction bases not matched to a gene: 6. Looked up from germline, CDR1 is SGHRS and CDR2 is YFSETQ. The CDR3 loop is CASAGLAATNEQFF. The DNA of the CDR3 is TGCGCCAGCGCGGGACTAGCGGCGACCAATGAGCAGTTCTTC.

V is TRBV6-5 and J is TRBJ2-7, with 9 bases fitting TRBD1. The CDR3 loop spans 14 amino acids. Per the germline V gene, CDR1 is MNHEY and CDR2 is SVGAGI. The V and J ends lost 4 bases and 4 bases, in that order; junction bases with no gene match: 5. The CDR3 DNA sequence: TGTGCCAGCAGTTCCTCGGGACAGGGATACGAGCAGTACTTC. It translates to CASSSSGQGYEQYF.

V is TRBV2 and J is TRBJ1-4; 9 nucleotides line up with TRBD1. V shed 4 bases, J shed 5 bases, and the junction held 2 bases outside the gene matches. Germline CDR1 SNHLY, CDR2 FYNNEI. The CDR3 loop spans 14 amino acids. Here the CDR3 reads CASSGGQGNEKLFF. The CDR3, as DNA: TGTGCCAGCAGTGGAGGACAGGGGAATGAAAAACTGTTTTTT. Together with reference TRBV2 and TRBJ1-4, the CDR3 gives the full variable domain: EPEVTQTPSHQVTQMGQEVILRCVPISNHLYFYWYRQILGQKVEFLVSFYNNEISEKSEIFDDQFSVERPDGSNFTLKIRSTKLEDSAMYFCASSGGQGNEKLFFGSGTQLSVL.

The rearrangement uses TRBV10-1 and TRBJ2-7, with a possible D match to TRBD1 (5 bases). Germline CDR1 WNHNN, CDR2 SYGVQD (reference sequence). The V gene lost 5 bases and the J gene lost 2 bases, with 10 bases spanning the gap. The CDR3 extends over 13 amino acids. The CDR3 coding sequence is TGCGCCAGCAGTCAAACAGGTACCTACGAGCAGTACTTC. This encodes CASSQTGTYEQYF.

The chain couples TRBV5-6 to TRBJ1-2, with TRBD1 as a possible D gene (6 bases). The germline V gene encodes CDR1 SGHDT and CDR2 YYEEEE. Trimming took 4 bases from V and 5 from J, leaving 15 bases between them. This CDR3 has 14 amino acids. Here the CDR3 DNA reads TGTGCCAGCAGCCGGCGGGGGGGGCCGTATGGCTACACCTTC. Residues: CASSRRGGPYGYTF.

V and J are TRBV15 and TRBJ2-2; the D is unclear. Germline CDR1 LNHNV, CDR2 YYDKDF (reference sequence). With 2 bases removed from V and 9 bases from J, the gap between germline ends came to 13 bases. This CDR3 is 14 amino acids long. The CDR3 DNA is TGTGCCACCAGCAGATCCAGTGCGAGGCGGGAGCTGTTTTTT. This codes for CATSRSSARRELFF.